This T cell receptor beta chain was identified during a study of blood T cell repertoires in COVID-19. At the level of the study: The United States, Italy and Spain supplied acute and convalescent COVID-19 samples. T cells, B-cell-depleted T cells, or PBMCs provided the cDNA or gDNA that served as material.

Original methodology: The assay estimated nucleated cells by amplifying reference gene primers. Some clones are missing from TCRdb's copy, which holds only in-frame ones; the method was immunoSEQ multiplex PCR. That table supplies the V and J calls and clone size; D and trimming were determined from the DNA. The sample includes 150,000 or so clones, 90% of them seen just once. The V and J ends lost 4 bases and 5 bases, in that order; junction bases with no gene match: 12. The V gene's germline CDR1 is MNHEY and CDR2 SVGEGT. CDR3 length: 17 amino acids. The sequenced material came from peripheral blood. This receptor was identified in a man between 60 and 75 years old with active or convalescent COVID-19. V usage is TRBV6-2 or TRBV6-3 and J usage is TRBJ2-3, with 10 bases aligning to TRBD2. In DNA form, the CDR3 reads TGTGCCAGCAGTTCCCGTCGGCTAGCGGGAGCGGTAGATACGCAGTATTTT. Its translation is CASSSRRLAGAVDTQYF.